What follows is one T cell receptor beta chain and its context. Its antigen is currently unknown. The data originate from a study of cytomegalovirus exposure and HLA in healthy donors. Whole-study context: Earlier results showed roughly 120 million unique TCR beta sequences derived from roughly 200 million T cells. Caucasian-associated ancestry cluster membership applied to around 80% of approximately 420 genotyped donors.

V lost 11 bases and J lost 3, with 17 bases in between. The CDR3 covers 15 residues. Looked up from germline, CDR1 is ENHRY and CDR2 is SYGVKD. Study results and caveats: Association of a missense DCLRE1C variant with TCR beta V- and J-gene trimming was reported in a later analysis.

Researchers ran the PCR with 60 Vbeta and 13 Jbeta primers. Original handling: Unique TCR beta chains totaled roughly 79 million in a later count, with some 10 million of them shared. Clones were sequenced by immunoSEQ multiplex PCR, and TCRdb holds only the in-frame ones, with some missing. The V and J calls and clone size come from that table; D and trimming were worked out from the DNA. The repertoire includes 150,000 to 200,000 clones, around 72% of them detected once, and approximately 7.1% sits in the top ten. V gene TRBV10-3 combines with J gene TRBJ1-6; tentatively, D is TRBD1 (6 bases). This TCR was recovered from a man aged 40-55 years in good health and CMV-seropositive. The sample comprised PBMCs. CDR3 DNA sequence: TGTGCCGCCCGGCCCGCAGGGGACTATAATTCACCCCTCCACTTT. Its translation: CAARPAGDYNSPLHF.